This T cell receptor (beta chain) appears in the sequencing data of a study of regulatory T cells in long-lasting Graves disease. The study's findings and limits: The persistent group shared 3,000 or so public clonotypes, more than the 950 to 1,000 shared by new patients. Newly diagnosed disease favored TRBV20-1 and TRBJ2-1 over persistent disease. It was possible that the small sample size reduced accuracy.

Time point reported: persistent/refractory GD, antithyroid drugs over 5 years with positive TRAb. The TCR library was made from RNA that had been extracted from PBMCs in TRIzol. With regard to this clonotype: Its cognate antigen is unknown. This may come from a read error, since a much larger clone is one base off.

Germline loops: CDR1 SGDLS, CDR2 YYNGEE. J gave up 15 bases and V 5 bases, and 7 bases lay outside the gene matches. This CDR3 contains 13 residues. For TCR beta, libraries came from iRepertoire HTBI primers and Arm-PCR of CDR3 regions. TCRdb reanalysed the multiplex PCR reads using MiXCR and keeps one entry per CDR3 protein. The table records 250,000 to 300,000 distinct CDR3 sequences, 22% of them present only once. This specimen consisted of peripheral blood mononuclear cells (PBMCs), obtained when the disease was refractory, from a patient treated with antithyroid drugs. This clonotype was sampled from a female donor with Graves disease. V usage is TRBV9 and J usage is TRBJ1-6; TRBD1 agrees at 11 bases. This chain's CDR3 is CASSATDRGLLHF. DNA for the CDR3: TGTGCCAGCAGTGCGACGGACAGGGGGCTCCTCCACTTT.